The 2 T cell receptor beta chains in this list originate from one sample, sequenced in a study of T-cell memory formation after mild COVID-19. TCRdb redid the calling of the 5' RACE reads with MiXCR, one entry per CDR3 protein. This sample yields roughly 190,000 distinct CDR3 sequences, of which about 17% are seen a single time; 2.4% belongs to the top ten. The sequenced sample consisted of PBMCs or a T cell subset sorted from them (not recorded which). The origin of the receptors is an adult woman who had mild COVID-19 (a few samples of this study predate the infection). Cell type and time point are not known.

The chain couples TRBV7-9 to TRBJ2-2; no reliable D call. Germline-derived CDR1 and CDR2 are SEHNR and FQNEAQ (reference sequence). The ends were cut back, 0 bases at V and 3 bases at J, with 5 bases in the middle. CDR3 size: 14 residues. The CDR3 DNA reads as TGTGCCAGCAGCTTAGCTTCGCACACCGGGGAGCTGTTTTTT. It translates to CASSLASHTGELFF.

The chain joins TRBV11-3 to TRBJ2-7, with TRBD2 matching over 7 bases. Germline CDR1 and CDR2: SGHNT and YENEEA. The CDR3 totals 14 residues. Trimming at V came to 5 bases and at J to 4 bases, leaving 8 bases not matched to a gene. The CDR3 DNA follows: TGTGCCAGCAGCACGGGGACTAACTCATACGAGCAGTACTTC. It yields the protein CASSTGTNSYEQYF.